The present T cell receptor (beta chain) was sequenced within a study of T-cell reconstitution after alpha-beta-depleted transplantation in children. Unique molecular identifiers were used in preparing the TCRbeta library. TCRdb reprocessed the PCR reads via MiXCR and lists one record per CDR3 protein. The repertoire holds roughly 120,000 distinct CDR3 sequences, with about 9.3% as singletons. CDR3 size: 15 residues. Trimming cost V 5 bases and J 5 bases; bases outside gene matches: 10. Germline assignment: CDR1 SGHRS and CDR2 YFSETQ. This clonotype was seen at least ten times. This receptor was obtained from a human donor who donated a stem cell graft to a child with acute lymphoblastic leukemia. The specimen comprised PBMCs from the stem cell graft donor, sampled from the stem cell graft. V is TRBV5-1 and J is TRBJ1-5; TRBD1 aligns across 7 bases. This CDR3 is CASSSGGAQDQPQHF. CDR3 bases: TGCGCCAGCAGTTCAGGGGGGGCGCAGGATCAGCCCCAGCATTTT.